This TCR beta chain emerged from a study of shared clonotypes between healthy human individuals. Cells designated naive CD8 were CD45RO-negative and were positively selected for CCR7, with terminally differentiated effector memory CD45RA+ cells excluded. Repertoires were generated with immunoSEQ multiplex PCR, while TCRdb's copy carries only in-frame clones and drops some. In the table there are about 2,200,000 clones, approximately 94% of which are singletons. This CDR3 is built from 15 residues. The germline gives CDR1 LNHDA, CDR2 SQIVND (reference sequence). The V end lost 1 base, the J end lost 2 bases, and 10 bases lay between the germline ends.

This chain joins TRBV19 and TRBJ2-3, with D maybe TRBD2 (6 bases). The receptor was derived from a man aged 18 to 30 in good health. Some clones in this sample may be carry-over from other donors' samples. The source material was naive CD8+ T cells from PBMCs. The CDR3 DNA is TGTGCCAGTAGTATAGCACGGGGGACCACAGATACGCAGTATTTT. This encodes CASSIARGTTDTQYF.